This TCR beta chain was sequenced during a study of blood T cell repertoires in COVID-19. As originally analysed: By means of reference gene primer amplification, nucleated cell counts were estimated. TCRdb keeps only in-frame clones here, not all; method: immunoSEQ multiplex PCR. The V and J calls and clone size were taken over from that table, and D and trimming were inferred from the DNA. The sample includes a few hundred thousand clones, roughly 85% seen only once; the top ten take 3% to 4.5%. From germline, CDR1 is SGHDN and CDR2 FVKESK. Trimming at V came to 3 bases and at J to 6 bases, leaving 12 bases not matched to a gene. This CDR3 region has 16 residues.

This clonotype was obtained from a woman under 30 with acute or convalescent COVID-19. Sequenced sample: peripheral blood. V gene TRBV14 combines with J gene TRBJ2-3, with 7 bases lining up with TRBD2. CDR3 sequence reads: CASSHPKGLRFDTQYF. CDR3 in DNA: TGTGCCAGCAGCCACCCCAAGGGACTACGTTTCGATACGCAGTATTTT.